These 32 T cell receptor beta chains share one sample of origin, sequenced in a study of shared clonotypes between healthy human individuals. Using immunoSEQ multiplex PCR, the repertoire was profiled, and TCRdb retains in-frame clones only, with some absent. The data hold roughly 2.1 million clones, with about 92% observed a single time. Naive CD8 cells, CD45RO-negative and positively selected for CCR7, excluded terminally differentiated effector memory CD45RA+ cells. What was sequenced was naive CD8+ T cells from PBMCs. These TCRs come from a man aged 18 to 29 in good health. Some clones in this sample may be carry-over from other donors' samples.

V gene TRBV7-2 combines with J gene TRBJ1-1; weak D call: TRBD1 (5 bases). Germline CDR1 SGHTA, CDR2 FQGNSA. CDR3 length equals 16 residues. Trimming pared 4 bases from V and 1 base from J, leaving 16 bases between. The CDR3 here is CASSSPSFDRNTEAFF. The CDR3 DNA reads as TGTGCCAGCAGCTCCCCTTCCTTTGACAGGAACACTGAAGCTTTCTTT.

The CDR3 here is CASGDGVGHEQFF. The CDR3 nucleotides read TGTGCCAGCGGGGACGGGGTGGGACATGAGCAGTTCTTC. The chain couples TRBV7-9 to TRBJ2-1, with D possibly being TRBD1 or TRBD2 (5 bases each). CDR3 size: 13 residues. V lost 8 bases to trimming and J lost 8 bases, with 16 bases between them. Germline CDR1 is SEHNR and CDR2 is FQNEAQ (reference sequence).

The genes are TRBV7-2 and TRBJ2-3; unclear D gene. The germline V gene encodes CDR1 SGHTA and CDR2 FQGNSA. The CDR3 totals 12 residues. With 5 bases removed from V and 4 bases from J, the gap between germline ends came to 7 bases. CDR3: CASSARADTQYF. CDR3 nucleotides: TGTGCCAGCAGCGCAAGAGCAGATACGCAGTATTTT.

The chain combines TRBV7-2 with TRBJ2-2; possible D gene TRBD2, 6 bases. The CDR3 is made up of 17 amino acids. The germline V gene has CDR1 SGHTA and CDR2 FQGNSA. The V and J ends lost 3 bases and 0 bases respectively, with 14 bases between them. CDR3 amino acids: CASSFPRRGPNTGELFF. The CDR3 DNA is TGTGCCAGCAGCTTCCCAAGGCGGGGTCCGAACACCGGGGAGCTGTTTTTT. Complete variable domain (other parts from reference TRBV7-2 and TRBJ2-2): GAGVSQSPSNKVTEKGKDVELRCDPISGHTALYWYRQSLGQGLEFLIYFQGNSAPDKSGLPSDRFSAERTGGSVSTLTIQRTQQEDSAVYLCASSFPRRGPNTGELFFGEGSRLTVL.

V is TRBV5-1 and J is TRBJ2-7, with a possible D match to TRBD1 (5 bases). Germline V gives CDR1 SGHRS, CDR2 YFSETQ. V was pared by 0 bases and J by 6 bases, with 13 bases between. This CDR3 contains 14 residues. Here the CDR3 reads CASSLEYQGTEQYF. The CDR3, as DNA: TGCGCCAGCAGCTTGGAGTATCAGGGAACCGAGCAGTACTTC.

The chain is built from TRBV7-9 and TRBJ2-7, with D possibly being TRBD1 (6 bases). The CDR3 has 14 residues. V lost 5 bases and J 2 bases, leaving 13 bases between the germline ends. CDR1 and CDR2 from the germline V gene are SEHNR and FQNEAQ (reference sequence). CDR3 sequence (DNA): TGTGCCAGCAGCGAGGGGGTAAGTCCCTACGAGCAGTACTTC. It yields the protein CASSEGVSPYEQYF.

As to this clone: Other DNA sequences in the same sample also yield this CDR3. The rearrangement links TRBV29-1 to TRBJ1-1; TRBD1 might be the D (6 bases). Germline CDR1 reads SQVTM; CDR2 reads ANQGSEA. The ends were cut back, 3 bases at V and 3 bases at J, with 11 bases in the middle. The CDR3 is made up of 13 amino acids. CDR3: CSVEDRSYTEAFF. Here the CDR3 DNA reads TGCAGCGTTGAGGACAGATCCTACACTGAAGCTTTCTTT.

CDR3 DNA: TGTGCCAGCAGTGAAGGAAATTCACCCCTCCACTTT. Translated, it gives CASSEGNSPLHF. J is TRBJ1-6 and V is TRBV25-1; no clear D. The CDR3 consists of 12 residues. From germline, CDR1 is MGHDK and CDR2 SYGVNS. V shed 2 bases and J shed 7 bases, with 3 bases lying between them.

The CDR3 DNA sequence: TGTGCCAGCAGTGATAACTCTGGGGCCAACGTCCTGACTTTC. It specifies CASSDNSGANVLTF. The rearrangement links TRBV27 to TRBJ2-6; no clear D. The CDR3 loop spans 14 amino acids. Germline V gives CDR1 MNHEY, CDR2 SMNVEV (reference sequence). V lost 5 bases to trimming and J lost 0 bases, with 5 bases between them.

This chain connects TRBV4-3 to TRBJ1-3; TRBD1 is a possible D gene (6 bases). The CDR3 extends over 14 amino acids. Per the germline V gene, CDR1 is LGHNA and CDR2 is YSLEER. Trimming pared 1 base from V and 4 bases from J, leaving 8 bases between. The CDR3 nucleotides read TGCGCCAGCAGCCAAGGGGGGCCAGGAAACACCATATATTTT. It translates to CASSQGGPGNTIYF.

In its sample, this clone was seen once. The chain uses TRBV4-1 and TRBJ2-1; the D gene could be TRBD1 or TRBD2 (5 bases each). This CDR3 is built from 17 residues. The germline V and J ends were trimmed by 3 bases and 5 bases, with 20 bases remaining between them. CDR1 is MGHRA and CDR2 is YSYEKL in the germline V gene. The CDR3 coding sequence is TGCGCCAGCAGCCACTTGGGGATGGGACGTGGAAACAATGAGCAGTTCTTC. Its protein product is CASSHLGMGRGNNEQFF.

In this sample, this clone turned up once. The chain joins TRBV4-1 to TRBJ2-1, with 8 bases that match TRBD1. Germline trimming cut 0 bases from V and 6 bases from J; bases unmatched to any gene: 7. The CDR3 loop spans 16 amino acids. Germline V gene data show CDR1 as MGHRA and CDR2 as YSYEKL. The CDR3 DNA follows: TGCGCCAGCAGCCAAGAGATAGGGGACAGGCCCAATGAGCAGTTCTTC. It codes for CASSQEIGDRPNEQFF.

V usage is TRBV2 and J usage is TRBJ2-4; 7 bases are shared with TRBD2. The V segment lost 4 bases and the J segment 0 bases; nucleotides outside the gene matches: 3. The CDR3 is made up of 15 amino acids. Germline assignment: CDR1 SNHLY and CDR2 FYNNEI. The CDR3 nucleotides read TGTGCCAGCAGTGCTAGCGGTAGAGCCAAAAACATTCAGTACTTC. Protein: CASSASGRAKNIQYF.

The chain recombines TRBV14 with TRBJ2-7; 9 nucleotides agree with TRBD1. CDR1 is SGHDN and CDR2 is FVKESK in the germline V gene. The CDR3 runs 16 residues. V lost 3 bases, J lost 3 bases, and 9 bases stayed unmatched. The CDR3 here is CASSQPGQGYFYEQYF. The CDR3 DNA reads as TGTGCCAGCAGCCAGCCGGGACAGGGTTACTTCTACGAGCAGTACTTC. Complete variable domain (other parts from reference TRBV14 and TRBJ2-7): EAGVTQFPSHSVIEKGQTVTLRCDPISGHDNLYWYRRVMGKEIKFLLHFVKESKQDESGMPNNRFLAERTGGTYSTLKVQPAELEDSGVYFCASSQPGQGYFYEQYFGPGTRLTVT.

In nucleotides, the CDR3 is TGTGCCAGTTCGTCTCAGTCCTACGAGCAGTACTTC. It yields the protein CASSSQSYEQYF. The rearrangement joins TRBV19 to TRBJ2-7; D ambiguous. The CDR3 is 12 residues long. Germline V gene lookup returns CDR1 LNHDA and CDR2 SQIVND (reference sequence). Trimming took 8 bases from V and 1 from J, leaving 9 bases between them. The full variable domain, with the rest looked up from reference TRBV19 and TRBJ2-7, is DGGITQSPKYLFRKEGQNVTLSCEQNLNHDAMYWYRQDPGQGLRLIYYSQIVNDFQKGDIAEGYSVSREKKESFPLTVTSAQKNPTAFYLCASSSQSYEQYFGPGTRLTVT.

The chain couples TRBV5-5 to TRBJ2-7, with 8 bases that match TRBD1. The CDR3 has 14 residues. The trim removed 5 bases at V and 4 bases at J, leaving 8 bases unmatched. The V gene's germline CDR1 is SGHKS and CDR2 YYEKEE (reference sequence). DNA of the CDR3: TGTGCCAGCAGTTGGAGACAGGGGCCTTACGAGCAGTACTTC. Amino acid sequence: CASSWRQGPYEQYF. The complete variable domain, with remaining parts taken from reference TRBV5-5 and TRBJ2-7, reads DAGVTQSPTHLIKTRGQQVTLRCSPISGHKSVSWYQQVLGQGPQFIFQYYEKEERGRGNFPDRFSARQFPNYSSELNVNALLLGDSALYLCASSWRQGPYEQYFGPGTRLTVT.

On this clone itself: A read error may account for a junction end that differs from germline. The chain's CDR3 is CNAHHYGYTF. The CDR3 nucleotides read TGCAATGCTCACCACTATGGCTACACCTTC. The chain joins TRBV20-1 to TRBJ1-2; D not resolved. CDR1 is DFQATT, CDR2 SNEGSKA, per germline (reference sequence). The CDR3 has 10 residues.

The chain employs TRBV7-9 and TRBJ1-1, with D unclear. Germline V gives CDR1 SEHNR, CDR2 FQNEAQ (reference sequence). V was cut by 5 bases and J by 2 bases, with 15 bases left in between. This CDR3 spans 15 amino acids. CDR3 amino acids: CASSIRMGTNTEAFF. The DNA for the CDR3 is TGTGCCAGCAGCATCCGTATGGGAACCAACACTGAAGCTTTCTTT.

The chain has TRBV19 and TRBJ1-1; TRBD1 might be the D (5 bases). The CDR3 loop spans 13 amino acids. The V end was cut by 6 bases, the J end by 4 bases, with 12 bases between. Per germline, CDR1 LNHDA and CDR2 SQIVND (reference sequence). The CDR3 here is CASRAGGGTEAFF. The CDR3, as DNA: TGTGCCAGTAGGGCGGGGGGAGGCACTGAAGCTTTCTTT. Together with reference TRBV19 and TRBJ1-1, the CDR3 gives the full variable domain: DGGITQSPKYLFRKEGQNVTLSCEQNLNHDAMYWYRQDPGQGLRLIYYSQIVNDFQKGDIAEGYSVSREKKESFPLTVTSAQKNPTAFYLCASRAGGGTEAFFGQGTRLTVV.

This chain connects TRBV6-1 to TRBJ2-2; D might be TRBD1 (6 bases). The germline gives CDR1 MNHNS, CDR2 SASEGT. Deletions cut 6 bases from V and 2 bases from J, with 13 bases between. The CDR3 extends over 15 amino acids. In DNA form, the CDR3 reads TGTGCCAGCAGCCCGGGACATAGTAACACCGGGGAGCTGTTTTTT. It specifies CASSPGHSNTGELFF.

This CDR3 reads CASSLGGSGYTEAFF. The CDR3 bases are TGTGCCAGCAGTCTAGGGGGCTCGGGGTACACTGAAGCTTTCTTT. This chain joins TRBV28 and TRBJ1-1, with TRBD1 matching over 7 bases. The CDR3 totals 15 residues. J was trimmed by 3 bases and V by 5 bases; bases with no gene match: 9. CDR1 MDHEN and CDR2 SYDVKM come from the germline V gene.

The rearrangement links TRBV6-5 to TRBJ2-1; TRBD1 agrees at 9 bases. The CDR3 extends over 14 amino acids. The J segment lost 8 bases and the V segment lost 6 bases, leaving 8 bases of the junction unmatched. Germline assignment: CDR1 MNHEY and CDR2 SVGAGI. The CDR3 spells CASRAGTGIDEQFF. As DNA, the CDR3 is TGTGCCAGCAGGGCCGGGACAGGGATCGATGAGCAGTTCTTC.

As concerns this clone: Different DNA sequences within this sample yield the same CDR3. V and J are TRBV19 and TRBJ2-7; D is possibly TRBD2 (7 bases). Trimming cost V 1 base and J 5 bases, with 9 bases left between them. Germline V gene sequence: CDR1 LNHDA, CDR2 SQIVND (reference sequence). The CDR3 consists of 13 residues. The CDR3 DNA reads TGTGCCAGTAGTATAGCGGGGGGCAACGAGCAGTACTTC. Translation gives CASSIAGGNEQYF. Looking up the rest from reference TRBV19 and TRBJ2-7 gives the full variable domain: DGGITQSPKYLFRKEGQNVTLSCEQNLNHDAMYWYRQDPGQGLRLIYYSQIVNDFQKGDIAEGYSVSREKKESFPLTVTSAQKNPTAFYLCASSIAGGNEQYFGPGTRLTVT.

The J gene is TRBJ1-3, the V gene TRBV5-1, with D unresolved. CDR3 size: 16 residues. V gave up 2 bases and J gave up 0 bases, with 12 bases separating them. Germline loops: CDR1 SGHRS, CDR2 YFSETQ. The CDR3 sequence: CASSFGPWNSGNTIYF. In nucleotides, the CDR3 is TGCGCCAGCAGCTTTGGGCCGTGGAACTCTGGAAACACCATATATTTT.

The CDR3 spells CASRRAGQGLRNEQFF. CDR3 coding DNA: TGTGCCAGCAGGCGGGCGGGACAGGGTCTTAGGAATGAGCAGTTCTTC. The chain is built from TRBV7-9 and TRBJ2-1; 9 bases align to TRBD1. Germline V gene data show CDR1 as SEHNR and CDR2 as FQNEAQ (reference sequence). The length of the CDR3 is 16 residues. V lost 6 bases, J lost 7 bases, and 13 bases stayed unmatched.

This chain connects TRBV2 to TRBJ2-2, with TRBD2 identical over 10 bases. There are 16 residues in the CDR3. Trimming cost V 2 bases and J 6 bases; bases outside gene matches: 6. The germline gives CDR1 SNHLY, CDR2 FYNNEI. CDR3 protein: CASSEFSSGSPGELFF. The CDR3 coding sequence is TGTGCCAGCAGTGAATTCTCTAGCGGGAGCCCCGGGGAGCTGTTTTTT.

Here the CDR3 reads CASSQDPLTGNFNYGYTF. The CDR3 nucleotides are TGCGCCAGCAGCCAAGATCCCTTGACTGGGAATTTTAACTATGGCTACACCTTC. The rearrangement links TRBV4-3 to TRBJ1-2, with D uncertain. V lost 0 bases, J lost 1 base, and 18 bases lay in between. CDR3 size: 18 residues. Germline CDR1 and CDR2: LGHNA and YSLEER.

This clone was picked up one time. The chain couples TRBV4-2 to TRBJ2-7, with TRBD2 as a possible D gene (5 bases). The ends were cut back, 1 base at V and 0 bases at J, with 10 bases in the middle. The length of the CDR3 is 15 residues. CDR1 LGHNA and CDR2 YNFKEQ come from the germline V gene. Here the CDR3 reads CASSQVGESSYEQYF. CDR3 in DNA: TGTGCCAGCAGCCAAGTCGGGGAAAGCTCCTACGAGCAGTACTTC.

The table lists this clone with a few counts. The rearrangement uses TRBV1 and TRBJ2-7; the listed D gene, TRBD1, was not tested against the DNA. TRBV1 is a known pseudogene. The CDR3 is 14 residues long. CDR3 residues: CTSSQRTARFEQYF. DNA for the CDR3: TGCACCAGCAGCCAACGGACAGCGAGGTTCGAGCAGTACTTC.

The J gene is TRBJ2-1, the V gene TRBV6-4; D unclear. Germline loops: CDR1 MRHNA, CDR2 SNTAGT. V gave up 0 bases and J gave up 9 bases, with 9 bases separating them. This CDR3 region has 13 residues. CDR3 DNA: TGTGCCAGCAGTGACTCGATTCGCAGTGAGCAGTTCTTC. Translating it yields CASSDSIRSEQFF.

This chain uses TRBV6-5 with TRBJ2-7; D gene uncertain. Germline V gene sequence: CDR1 MNHEY, CDR2 SVGAGI. V was cut by 0 bases and J by 3 bases, with 15 bases left in between. This CDR3 region has 16 residues. CDR3 residues: CASSYSAGHEDYEQYF. CDR3 coding DNA: TGTGCCAGCAGTTACTCGGCTGGGCATGAGGACTACGAGCAGTACTTC.

This chain uses TRBV9 with TRBJ1-1, with D maybe TRBD1 (6 bases). In germline, CDR1 is SGDLS, CDR2 YYNGEE. The CDR3 covers 16 residues. Trimming removed 4 bases from V and 4 bases from J, with 20 bases in between. The CDR3 loop is CASSPPGAREFTEAFF. CDR3 in DNA: TGTGCCAGCAGCCCCCCAGGGGCTAGGGAGTTCACTGAAGCTTTCTTT.